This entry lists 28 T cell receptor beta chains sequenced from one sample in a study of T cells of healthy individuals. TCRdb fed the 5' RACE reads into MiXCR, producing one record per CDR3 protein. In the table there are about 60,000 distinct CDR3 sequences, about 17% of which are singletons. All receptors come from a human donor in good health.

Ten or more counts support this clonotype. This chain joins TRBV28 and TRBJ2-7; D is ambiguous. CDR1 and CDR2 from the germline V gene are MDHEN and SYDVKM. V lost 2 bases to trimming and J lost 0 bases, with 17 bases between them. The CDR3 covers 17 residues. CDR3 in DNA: TGTGCCAGCAGTTTACCGCCCACAGCTCGGGCCTCCTACGAGCAGTACTTC. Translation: CASSLPPTARASYEQYF. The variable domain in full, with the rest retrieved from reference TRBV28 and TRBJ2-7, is DVKVTQSSRYLVKRTGEKVFLECVQDMDHENMFWYRQDPGLGLRLIYFSYDVKMKEKGDIPEGYSVSREKKERFSLILESASTNQTSMYLCASSLPPTARASYEQYFGPGTRLTVT.

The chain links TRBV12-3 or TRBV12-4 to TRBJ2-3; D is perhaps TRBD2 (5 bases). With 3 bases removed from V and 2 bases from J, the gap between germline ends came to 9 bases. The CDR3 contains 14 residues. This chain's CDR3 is CASSFGVSTDTQYF. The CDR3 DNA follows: TGTGCCAGCAGTTTCGGGGTTTCCACAGATACGCAGTATTTT.

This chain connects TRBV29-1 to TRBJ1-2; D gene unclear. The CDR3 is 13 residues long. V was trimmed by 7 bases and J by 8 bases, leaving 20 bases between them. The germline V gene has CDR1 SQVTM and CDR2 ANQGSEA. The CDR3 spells CSAYLGRTRGYTF. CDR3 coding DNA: TGCAGCGCCTACCTTGGACGGACTAGAGGCTACACCTTC.

The CDR3 is CASSLTGDTEAFF. CDR3 bases: TGTGCCAGCAGCCTAACTGGGGACACTGAAGCTTTCTTT. V gene TRBV5-5 combines with J gene TRBJ1-1, with D hard to call. The CDR3 sequence is 13 residues long. V was shortened by 4 bases and J by 3 bases, with 10 bases between the two germline ends. CDR1 and CDR2 from the germline V gene are SGHKS and YYEKEE (reference sequence).

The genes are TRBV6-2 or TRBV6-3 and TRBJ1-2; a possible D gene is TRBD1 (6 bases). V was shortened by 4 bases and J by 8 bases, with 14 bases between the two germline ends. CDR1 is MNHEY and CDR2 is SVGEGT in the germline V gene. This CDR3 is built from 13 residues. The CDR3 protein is CASSSQGRGGYTF. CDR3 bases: TGTGCCAGCAGTTCTCAGGGGCGGGGAGGCTACACCTTC.

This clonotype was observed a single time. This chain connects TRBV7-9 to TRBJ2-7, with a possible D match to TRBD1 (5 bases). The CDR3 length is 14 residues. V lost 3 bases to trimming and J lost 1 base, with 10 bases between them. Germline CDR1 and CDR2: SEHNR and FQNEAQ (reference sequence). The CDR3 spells CASSFQDKSYEQYF. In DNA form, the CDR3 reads TGTGCCAGCAGCTTCCAGGACAAGTCCTACGAGCAGTACTTC. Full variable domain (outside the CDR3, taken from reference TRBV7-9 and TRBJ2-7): DTGVSQNPRHKITKRGQNVTFRCDPISEHNRLYWYRQTLGQGPEFLTYFQNEAQLEKSRLLSDRFSAERPKGSFSTLEIQRTEQGDSAMYLCASSFQDKSYEQYFGPGTRLTVT.

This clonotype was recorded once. The CDR3: CASSLSSGSGNSPLHF. In nucleotides, the CDR3 is TGCGCCAGCAGCTTGAGTAGTGGCAGCGGGAATTCACCCCTCCACTTT. V and J are TRBV5-1 and TRBJ1-6; D gene uncertain. The CDR3 loop spans 16 amino acids. Germline assignment: CDR1 SGHRS and CDR2 YFSETQ. V shed 1 base and J shed 7 bases, with 15 bases lying between them. Full variable domain (remainder filled in from reference TRBV5-1 and TRBJ1-6): KAGVTQTPRYLIKTRGQQVTLSCSPISGHRSVSWYQQTPGQGLQFLFEYFSETQRNKGNFPGRFSGRQFSNSRSEMNVSTLELGDSALYLCASSLSSGSGNSPLHFGNGTRLTVT.

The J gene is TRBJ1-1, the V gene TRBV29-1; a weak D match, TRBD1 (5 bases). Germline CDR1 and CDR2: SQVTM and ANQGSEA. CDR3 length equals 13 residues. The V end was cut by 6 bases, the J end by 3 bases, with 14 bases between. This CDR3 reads CSVSRDLYTEAFF. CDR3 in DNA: TGCAGCGTATCCCGGGACTTGTACACTGAAGCTTTCTTT. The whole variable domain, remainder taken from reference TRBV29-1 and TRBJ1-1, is SAVISQKPSRDICQRGTSLTIQCQVDSQVTMMFWYRQQPGQSLTLIATANQGSEATYESGFVIDKFPISRPNLTFSTLTVSNMSPEDSSIYLCSVSRDLYTEAFFGQGTRLTVV.

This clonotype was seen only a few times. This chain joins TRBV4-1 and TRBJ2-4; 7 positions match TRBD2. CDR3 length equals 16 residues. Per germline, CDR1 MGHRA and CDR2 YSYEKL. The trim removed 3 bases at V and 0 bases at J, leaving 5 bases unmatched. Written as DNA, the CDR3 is TGCGCCAGCAGCCAGGGACTACCTCCAGCCAAAAACATTCAGTACTTC. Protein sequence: CASSQGLPPAKNIQYF.

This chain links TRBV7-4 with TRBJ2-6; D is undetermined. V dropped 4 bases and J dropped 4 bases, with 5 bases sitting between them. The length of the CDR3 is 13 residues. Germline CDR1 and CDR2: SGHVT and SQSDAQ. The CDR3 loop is CASSSRGANVLTF. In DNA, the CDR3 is TGTGCCAGCAGCTCCAGAGGGGCCAACGTCCTGACTTTC.

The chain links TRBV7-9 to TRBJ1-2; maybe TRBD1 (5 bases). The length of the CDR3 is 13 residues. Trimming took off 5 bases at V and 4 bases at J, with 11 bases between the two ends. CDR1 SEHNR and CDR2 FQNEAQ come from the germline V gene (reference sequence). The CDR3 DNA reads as TGTGCCAGCAGCCAGGGACCGGTCTATGGCTACACCTTC. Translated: CASSQGPVYGYTF.

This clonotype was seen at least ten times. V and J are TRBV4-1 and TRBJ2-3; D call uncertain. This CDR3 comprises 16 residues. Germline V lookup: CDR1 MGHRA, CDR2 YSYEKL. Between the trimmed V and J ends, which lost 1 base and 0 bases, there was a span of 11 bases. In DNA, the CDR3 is TGCGCCAGCAGCCAAGTAGTGCTGAGTAGCACAGATACGCAGTATTTT. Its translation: CASSQVVLSSTDTQYF.

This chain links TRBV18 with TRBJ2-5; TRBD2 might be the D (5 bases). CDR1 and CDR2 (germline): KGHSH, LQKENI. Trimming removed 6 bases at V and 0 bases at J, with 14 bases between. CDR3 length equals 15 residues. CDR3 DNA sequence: TGTGCCAGCTCCCATACAGTCGGGGACCAAGAGACCCAGTACTTC. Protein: CASSHTVGDQETQYF.

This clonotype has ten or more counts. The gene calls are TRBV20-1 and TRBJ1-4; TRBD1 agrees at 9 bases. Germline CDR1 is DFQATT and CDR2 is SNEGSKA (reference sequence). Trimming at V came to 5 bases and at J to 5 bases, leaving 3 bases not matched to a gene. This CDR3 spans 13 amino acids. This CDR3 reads CSAHRGRNEKLFF. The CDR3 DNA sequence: TGCAGTGCTCACAGGGGGCGCAATGAAAAACTGTTTTTT.

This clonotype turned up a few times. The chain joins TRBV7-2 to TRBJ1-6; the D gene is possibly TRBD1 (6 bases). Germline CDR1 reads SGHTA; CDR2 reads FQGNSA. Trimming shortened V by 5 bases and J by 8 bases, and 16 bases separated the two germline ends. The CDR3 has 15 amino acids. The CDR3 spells CASSPWGGRDSPLHF. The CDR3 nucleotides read TGTGCCAGCAGCCCGTGGGGGGGGCGGGATTCACCCCTCCACTTT.

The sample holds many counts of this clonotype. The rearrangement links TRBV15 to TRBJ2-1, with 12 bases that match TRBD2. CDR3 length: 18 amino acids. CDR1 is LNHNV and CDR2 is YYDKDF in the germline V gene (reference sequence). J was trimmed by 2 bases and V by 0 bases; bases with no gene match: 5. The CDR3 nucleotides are TGTGCCACCAGCAGAGATAAACTAGCGGGGGGTGCCTACAATGAGCAGTTCTTC. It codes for CATSRDKLAGGAYNEQFF.

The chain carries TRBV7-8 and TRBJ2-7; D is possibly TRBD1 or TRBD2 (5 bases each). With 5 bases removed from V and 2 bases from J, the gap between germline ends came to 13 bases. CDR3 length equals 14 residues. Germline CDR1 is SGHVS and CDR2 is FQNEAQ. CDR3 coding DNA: TGTGCCAGCAGCACCCCAGGGAGCCCCTACGAGCAGTACTTC. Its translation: CASSTPGSPYEQYF.

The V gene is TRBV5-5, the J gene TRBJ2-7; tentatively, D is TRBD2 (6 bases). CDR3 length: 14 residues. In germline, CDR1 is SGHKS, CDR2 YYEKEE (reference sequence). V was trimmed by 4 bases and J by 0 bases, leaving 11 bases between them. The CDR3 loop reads CASSNAGFSYEQYF. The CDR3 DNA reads TGTGCCAGCAGCAACGCGGGGTTCTCCTACGAGCAGTACTTC.

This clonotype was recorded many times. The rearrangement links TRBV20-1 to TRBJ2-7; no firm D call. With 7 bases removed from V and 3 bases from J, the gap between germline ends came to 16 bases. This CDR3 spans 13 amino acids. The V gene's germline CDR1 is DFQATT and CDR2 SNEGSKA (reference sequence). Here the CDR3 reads CSDRGRKSYEQYF. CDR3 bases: TGCAGTGATCGTGGGCGGAAGAGCTACGAGCAGTACTTC.

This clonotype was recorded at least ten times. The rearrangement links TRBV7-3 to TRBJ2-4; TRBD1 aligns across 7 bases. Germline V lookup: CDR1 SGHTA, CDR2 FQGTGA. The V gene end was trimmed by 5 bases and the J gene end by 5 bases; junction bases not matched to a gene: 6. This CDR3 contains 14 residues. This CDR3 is CASSPGQVENIQYF. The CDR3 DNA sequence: TGTGCCAGCAGCCCAGGACAGGTCGAAAACATTCAGTACTTC.

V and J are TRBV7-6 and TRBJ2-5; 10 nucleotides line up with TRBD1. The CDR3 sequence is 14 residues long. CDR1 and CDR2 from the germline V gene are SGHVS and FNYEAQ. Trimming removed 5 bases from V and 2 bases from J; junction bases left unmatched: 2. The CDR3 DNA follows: TGTGCCAGCAGCGGGACAGGGGTACAAGAGACCCAGTACTTC. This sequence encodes CASSGTGVQETQYF.

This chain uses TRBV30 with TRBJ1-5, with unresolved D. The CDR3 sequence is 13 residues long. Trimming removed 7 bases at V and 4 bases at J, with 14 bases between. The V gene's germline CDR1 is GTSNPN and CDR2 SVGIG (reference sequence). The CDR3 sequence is CASKSGGNQPQHF. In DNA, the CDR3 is TGTGCCTCCAAAAGCGGAGGGAATCAGCCCCAGCATTTT. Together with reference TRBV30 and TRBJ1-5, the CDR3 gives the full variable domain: SQTIHQWPATLVQPVGSPLSLECTVEGTSNPNLYWYRQAAGRGLQLLFYSVGIGQISSEVPQNLSASRPQDRQFILSSKKLLLSDSGFYLCASKSGGNQPQHFGDGTRLSIL.

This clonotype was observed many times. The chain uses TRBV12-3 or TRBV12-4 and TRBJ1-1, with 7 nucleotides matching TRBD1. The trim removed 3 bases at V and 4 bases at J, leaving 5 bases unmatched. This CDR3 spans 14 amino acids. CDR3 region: CASSFEGAPTEAFF. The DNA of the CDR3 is TGTGCCAGCAGTTTTGAGGGGGCGCCCACTGAAGCTTTCTTT.

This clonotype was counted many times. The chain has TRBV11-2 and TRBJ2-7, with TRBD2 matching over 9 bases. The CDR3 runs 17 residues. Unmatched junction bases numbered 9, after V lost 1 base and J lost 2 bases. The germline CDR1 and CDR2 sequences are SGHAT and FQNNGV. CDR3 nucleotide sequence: TGTGCCAGCAGCTTAGGCCCTGGCGGGGGGGGGGCCTACGAGCAGTACTTC. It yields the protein CASSLGPGGGGAYEQYF.

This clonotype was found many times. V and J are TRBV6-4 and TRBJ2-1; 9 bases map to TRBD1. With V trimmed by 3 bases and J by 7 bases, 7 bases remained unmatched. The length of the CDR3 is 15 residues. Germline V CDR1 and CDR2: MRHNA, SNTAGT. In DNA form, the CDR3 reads TGTGCCAGCAGTGAACAGGGGGCATCGGGAAATGAGCAGTTCTTC. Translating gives CASSEQGASGNEQFF.

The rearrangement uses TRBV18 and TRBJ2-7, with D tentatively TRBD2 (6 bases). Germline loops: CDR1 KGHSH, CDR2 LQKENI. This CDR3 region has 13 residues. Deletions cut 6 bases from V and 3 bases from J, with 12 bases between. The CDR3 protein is CASSSGTDYEQYF. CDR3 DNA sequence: TGTGCCAGCTCTTCCGGGACTGACTACGAGCAGTACTTC.

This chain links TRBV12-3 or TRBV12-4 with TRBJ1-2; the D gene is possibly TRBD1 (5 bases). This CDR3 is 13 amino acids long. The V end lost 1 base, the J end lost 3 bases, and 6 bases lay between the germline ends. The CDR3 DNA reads TGTGCCAGCAGTTTAGGAGGGGACTATGGCTACACCTTC. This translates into CASSLGGDYGYTF.

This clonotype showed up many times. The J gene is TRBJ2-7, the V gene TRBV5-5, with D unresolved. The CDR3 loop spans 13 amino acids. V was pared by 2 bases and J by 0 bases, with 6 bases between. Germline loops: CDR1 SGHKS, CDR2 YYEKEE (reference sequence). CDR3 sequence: CASSFGDSYEQYF. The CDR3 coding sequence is TGTGCCAGCAGCTTTGGGGACTCCTACGAGCAGTACTTC.